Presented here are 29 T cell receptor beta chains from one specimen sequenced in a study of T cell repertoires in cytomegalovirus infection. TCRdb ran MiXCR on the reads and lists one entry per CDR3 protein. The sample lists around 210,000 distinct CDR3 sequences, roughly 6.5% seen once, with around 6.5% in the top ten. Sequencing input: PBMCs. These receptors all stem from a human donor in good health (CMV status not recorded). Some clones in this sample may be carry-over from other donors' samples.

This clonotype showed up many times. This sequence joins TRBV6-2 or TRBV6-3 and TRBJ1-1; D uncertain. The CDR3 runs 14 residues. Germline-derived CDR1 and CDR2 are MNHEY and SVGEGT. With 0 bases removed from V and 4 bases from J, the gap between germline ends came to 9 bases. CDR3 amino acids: CASSYSQSPTEAFF. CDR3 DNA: TGTGCCAGCAGTTACTCACAGAGCCCCACTGAAGCTTTCTTT.

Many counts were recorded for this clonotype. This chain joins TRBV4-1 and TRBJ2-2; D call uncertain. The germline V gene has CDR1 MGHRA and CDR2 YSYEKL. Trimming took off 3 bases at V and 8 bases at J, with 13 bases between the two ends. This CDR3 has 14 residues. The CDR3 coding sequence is TGCGCCAGCAGCCAGCCCCGCTCAAAAGGGGAGCTGTTTTTT. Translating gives CASSQPRSKGELFF.

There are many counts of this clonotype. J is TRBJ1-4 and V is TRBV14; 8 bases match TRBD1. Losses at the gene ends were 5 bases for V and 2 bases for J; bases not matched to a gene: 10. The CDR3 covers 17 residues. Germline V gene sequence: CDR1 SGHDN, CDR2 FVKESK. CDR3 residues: CASSFIGQGGTNEKLFF. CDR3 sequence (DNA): TGTGCCAGCAGCTTCATCGGACAGGGCGGCACTAATGAAAAACTGTTTTTT.

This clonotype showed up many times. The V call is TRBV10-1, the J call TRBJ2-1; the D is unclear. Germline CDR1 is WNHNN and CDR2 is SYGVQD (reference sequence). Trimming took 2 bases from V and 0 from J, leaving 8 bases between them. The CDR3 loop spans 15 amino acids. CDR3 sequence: CASSEMTSSYNEQFF. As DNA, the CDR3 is TGCGCCAGCAGTGAGATGACAAGCTCCTACAATGAGCAGTTCTTC.

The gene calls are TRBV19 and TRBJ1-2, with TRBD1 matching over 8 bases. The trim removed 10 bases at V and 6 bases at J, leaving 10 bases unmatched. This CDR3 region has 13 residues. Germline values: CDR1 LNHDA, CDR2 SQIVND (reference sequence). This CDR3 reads CATPDRDRNGYTF. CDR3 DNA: TGTGCCACTCCGGACAGGGACAGAAATGGCTACACCTTC.

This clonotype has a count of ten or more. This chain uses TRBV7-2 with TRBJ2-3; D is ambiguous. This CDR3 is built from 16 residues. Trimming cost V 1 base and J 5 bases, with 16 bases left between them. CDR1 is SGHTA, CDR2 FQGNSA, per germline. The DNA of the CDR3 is TGTGCCAGCAGCTTAGGGGCAGGCCATGTCCAAGATACGCAGTATTTT. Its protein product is CASSLGAGHVQDTQYF.

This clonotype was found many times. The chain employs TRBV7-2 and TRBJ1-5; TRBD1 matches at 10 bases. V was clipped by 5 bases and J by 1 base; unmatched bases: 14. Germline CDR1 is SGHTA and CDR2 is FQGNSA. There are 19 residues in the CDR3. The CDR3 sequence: CASSRTPGQGMESNQPQHF. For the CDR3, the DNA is TGTGCCAGCAGCCGGACCCCGGGACAGGGGATGGAGAGCAATCAGCCCCAGCATTTT.

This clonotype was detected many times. The CDR3 loop reads CASSPQTVAKNIQYF. CDR3 in DNA: TGTGCCAGCAGTCCCCAGACAGTAGCCAAAAACATTCAGTACTTC. The gene calls are TRBV28 and TRBJ2-4; perhaps TRBD1 as D (5 bases). The germline V and J ends were trimmed by 5 bases and 0 bases, with 11 bases remaining between them. The CDR3 has 15 amino acids. Germline V CDR1 and CDR2: MDHEN, SYDVKM. The whole variable domain, filled in from reference TRBV28 and TRBJ2-4, reads DVKVTQSSRYLVKRTGEKVFLECVQDMDHENMFWYRQDPGLGLRLIYFSYDVKMKEKGDIPEGYSVSREKKERFSLILESASTNQTSMYLCASSPQTVAKNIQYFGAGTRLSVL.

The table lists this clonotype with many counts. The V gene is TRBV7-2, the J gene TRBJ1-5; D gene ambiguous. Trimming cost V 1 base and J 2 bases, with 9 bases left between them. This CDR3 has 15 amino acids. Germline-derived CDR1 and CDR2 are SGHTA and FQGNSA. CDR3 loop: CASSLGEFGNQPQHF. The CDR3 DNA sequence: TGTGCCAGCAGCTTAGGGGAGTTTGGCAATCAGCCCCAGCATTTT.

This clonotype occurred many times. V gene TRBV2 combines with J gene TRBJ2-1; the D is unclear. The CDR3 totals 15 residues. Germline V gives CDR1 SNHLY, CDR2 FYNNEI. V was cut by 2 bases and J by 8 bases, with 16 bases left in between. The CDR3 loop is CASSEQRKNNDEQFF. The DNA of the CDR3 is TGTGCCAGCAGTGAACAGAGGAAGAATAACGATGAGCAGTTCTTC.

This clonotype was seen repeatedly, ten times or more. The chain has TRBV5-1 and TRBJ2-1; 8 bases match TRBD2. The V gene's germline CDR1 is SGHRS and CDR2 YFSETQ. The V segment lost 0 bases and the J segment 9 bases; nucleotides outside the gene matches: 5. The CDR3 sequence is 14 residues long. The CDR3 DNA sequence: TGCGCCAGCAGCTTGGAGGTCGGGGGGGGTGAGCAGTTCTTC. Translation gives CASSLEVGGGEQFF. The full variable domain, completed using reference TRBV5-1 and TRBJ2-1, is KAGVTQTPRYLIKTRGQQVTLSCSPISGHRSVSWYQQTPGQGLQFLFEYFSETQRNKGNFPGRFSGRQFSNSRSEMNVSTLELGDSALYLCASSLEVGGGEQFFGPGTRLTVL.

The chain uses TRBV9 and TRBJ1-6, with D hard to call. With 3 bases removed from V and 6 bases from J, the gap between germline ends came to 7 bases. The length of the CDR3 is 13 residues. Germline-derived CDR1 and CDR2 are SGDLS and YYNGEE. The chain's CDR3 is CASSDEANSPLHF. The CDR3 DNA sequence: TGTGCCAGCAGCGACGAAGCTAATTCACCCCTCCACTTT.

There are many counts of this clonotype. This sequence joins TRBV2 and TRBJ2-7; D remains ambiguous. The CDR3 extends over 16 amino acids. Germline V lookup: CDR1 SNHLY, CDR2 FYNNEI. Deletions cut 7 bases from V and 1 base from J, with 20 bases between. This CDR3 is CASIPNTGHGSYEQYF. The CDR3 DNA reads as TGTGCCAGCATCCCCAATACGGGCCATGGGTCCTACGAGCAGTACTTC.

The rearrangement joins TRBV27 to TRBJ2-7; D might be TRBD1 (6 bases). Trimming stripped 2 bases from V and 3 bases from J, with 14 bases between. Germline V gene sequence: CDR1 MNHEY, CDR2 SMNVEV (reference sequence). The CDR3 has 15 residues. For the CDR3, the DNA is TGTGCCAGCAGTTTAGACACAGGGAAAGGCTACGAGCAGTACTTC. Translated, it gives CASSLDTGKGYEQYF.

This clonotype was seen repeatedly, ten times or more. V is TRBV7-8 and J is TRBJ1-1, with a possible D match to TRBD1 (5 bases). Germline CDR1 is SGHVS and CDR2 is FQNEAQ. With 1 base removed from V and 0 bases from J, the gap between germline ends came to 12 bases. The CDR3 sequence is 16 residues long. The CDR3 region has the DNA TGTGCCAGCAGCTTAGAGTCTCGGGGCATGAACACTGAAGCTTTCTTT. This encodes CASSLESRGMNTEAFF.

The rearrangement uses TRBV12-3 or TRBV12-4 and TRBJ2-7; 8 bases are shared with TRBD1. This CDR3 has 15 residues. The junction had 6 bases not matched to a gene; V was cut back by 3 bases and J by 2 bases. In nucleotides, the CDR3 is TGTGCCAGCAGTTTCGGACAGGGTCAGGCCTACGAGCAGTACTTC. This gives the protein CASSFGQGQAYEQYF.

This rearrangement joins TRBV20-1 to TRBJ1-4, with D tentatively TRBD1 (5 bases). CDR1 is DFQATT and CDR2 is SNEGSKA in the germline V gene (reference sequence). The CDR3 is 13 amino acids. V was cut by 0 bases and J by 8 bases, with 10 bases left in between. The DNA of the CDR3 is TGCAGTGCTAGAGATATAGGGGTCGAAAAACTGTTTTTT. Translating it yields CSARDIGVEKLFF.

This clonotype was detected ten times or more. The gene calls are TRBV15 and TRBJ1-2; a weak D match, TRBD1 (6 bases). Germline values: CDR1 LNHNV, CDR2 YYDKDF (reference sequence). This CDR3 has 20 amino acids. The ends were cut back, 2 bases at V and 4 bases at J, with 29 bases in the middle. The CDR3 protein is CATSRPPDSHKTENTYGYTF. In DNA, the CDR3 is TGTGCCACCAGCAGACCCCCGGACAGTCACAAAACCGAAAACACCTATGGCTACACCTTC.

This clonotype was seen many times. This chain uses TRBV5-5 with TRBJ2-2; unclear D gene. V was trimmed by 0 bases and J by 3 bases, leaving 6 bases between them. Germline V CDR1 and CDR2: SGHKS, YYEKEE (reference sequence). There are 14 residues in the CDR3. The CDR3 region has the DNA TGTGCCAGCAGCTTGGGACCGTACACCGGGGAGCTGTTTTTT. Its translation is CASSLGPYTGELFF.

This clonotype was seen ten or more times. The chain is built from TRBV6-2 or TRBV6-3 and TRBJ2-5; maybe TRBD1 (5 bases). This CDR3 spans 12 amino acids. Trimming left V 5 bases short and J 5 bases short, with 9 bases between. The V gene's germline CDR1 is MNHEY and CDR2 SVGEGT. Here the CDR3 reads CASSRTSETQYF. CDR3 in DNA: TGTGCCAGCAGTCGGACATCGGAGACCCAGTACTTC.

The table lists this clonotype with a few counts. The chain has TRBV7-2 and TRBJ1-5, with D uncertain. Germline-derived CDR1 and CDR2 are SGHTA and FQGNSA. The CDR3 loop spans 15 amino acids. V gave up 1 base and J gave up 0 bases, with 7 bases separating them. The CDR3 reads CASSLVVGSNQPQHF. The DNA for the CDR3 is TGTGCCAGCAGCTTAGTCGTGGGTAGCAATCAGCCCCAGCATTTT.

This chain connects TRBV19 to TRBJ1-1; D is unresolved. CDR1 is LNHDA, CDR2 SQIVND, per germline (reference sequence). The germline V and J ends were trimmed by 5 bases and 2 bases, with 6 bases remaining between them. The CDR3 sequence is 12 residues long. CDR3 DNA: TGTGCCAGTAGTGATGTCAACACTGAAGCTTTCTTT. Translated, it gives CASSDVNTEAFF.

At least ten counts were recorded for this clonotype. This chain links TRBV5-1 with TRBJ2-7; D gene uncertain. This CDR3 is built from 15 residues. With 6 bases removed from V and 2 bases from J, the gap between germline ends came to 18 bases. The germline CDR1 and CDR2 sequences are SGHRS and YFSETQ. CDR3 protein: CASTLSPAGPYEQYF. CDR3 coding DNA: TGCGCCAGCACCCTATCTCCGGCAGGCCCCTACGAGCAGTACTTC.

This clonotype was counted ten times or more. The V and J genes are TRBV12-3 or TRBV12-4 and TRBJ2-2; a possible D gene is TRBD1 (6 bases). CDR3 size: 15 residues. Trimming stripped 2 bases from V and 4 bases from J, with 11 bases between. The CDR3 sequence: CASSLQGFRTGELFF. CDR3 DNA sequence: TGTGCCAGCAGTTTACAGGGGTTCCGCACCGGGGAGCTGTTTTTT.

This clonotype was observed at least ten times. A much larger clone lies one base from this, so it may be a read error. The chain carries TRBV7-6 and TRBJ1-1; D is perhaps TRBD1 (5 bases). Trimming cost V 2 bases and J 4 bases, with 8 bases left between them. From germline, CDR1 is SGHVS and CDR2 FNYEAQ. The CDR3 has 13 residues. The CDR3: CASSLRGSTEAFF. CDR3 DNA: TGTGCCAGCAGCTTAAGGGGTAGCACTGAAGCTTTCTTT. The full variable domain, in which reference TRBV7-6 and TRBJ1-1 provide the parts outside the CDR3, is GAGVSQSPRYKVTKRGQDVALRCDPISGHVSLYWYRQALGQGPEFLTYFNYEAQQDKSGLPNDRFSAERPEGSISTLTIQRTEQRDSAMYRCASSLRGSTEAFFGQGTRLTVV.

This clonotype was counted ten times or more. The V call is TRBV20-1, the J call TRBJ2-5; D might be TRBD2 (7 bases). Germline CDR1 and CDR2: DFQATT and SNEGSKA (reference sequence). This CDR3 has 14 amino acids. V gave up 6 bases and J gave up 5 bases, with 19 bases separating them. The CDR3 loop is CSAGGGAPGETQYF. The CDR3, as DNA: TGCAGTGCCGGAGGGGGGGCCCCGGGGGAGACCCAGTACTTC.

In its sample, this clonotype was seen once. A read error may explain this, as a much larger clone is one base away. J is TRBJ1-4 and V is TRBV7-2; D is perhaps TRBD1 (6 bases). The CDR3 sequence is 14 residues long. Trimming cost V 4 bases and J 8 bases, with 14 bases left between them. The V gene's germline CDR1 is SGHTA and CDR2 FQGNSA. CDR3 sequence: CASSCGGAWEKLFF. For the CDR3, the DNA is TGTGCCAGCAGCTGTGGGGGGGCTTGGGAAAAACTGTTTTTT. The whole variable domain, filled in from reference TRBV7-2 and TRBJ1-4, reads GAGVSQSPSNKVTEKGKDVELRCDPISGHTALYWYRQSLGQGLEFLIYFQGNSAPDKSGLPSDRFSAERTGGSVSTLTIQRTQQEDSAVYLCASSCGGAWEKLFFGSGTQLSVL.

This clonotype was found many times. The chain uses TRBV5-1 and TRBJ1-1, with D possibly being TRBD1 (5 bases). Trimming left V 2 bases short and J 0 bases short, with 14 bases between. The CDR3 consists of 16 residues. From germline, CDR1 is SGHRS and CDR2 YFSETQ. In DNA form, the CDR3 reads TGCGCCAGCAGCTTCCGCGTTGACAGATTGAACACTGAAGCTTTCTTT. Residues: CASSFRVDRLNTEAFF.

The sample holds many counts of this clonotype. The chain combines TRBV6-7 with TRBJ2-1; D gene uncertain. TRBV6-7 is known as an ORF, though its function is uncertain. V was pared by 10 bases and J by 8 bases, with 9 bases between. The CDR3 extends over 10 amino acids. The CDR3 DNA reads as TGTGCCACCTCGTCCGATGAGCAGTTCTTC. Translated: CATSSDEQFF.